Detailed here is one TCR beta chain. Clones were read by immunoSEQ multiplex PCR, and TCRdb kept only the in-frame ones, dropping some. The profile shows 90,000 to 150,000 clones, roughly 83% of them singletons. The data belong to a study of cytomegalovirus exposure and HLA in healthy donors. Germline-derived CDR1 and CDR2 are GTSNPN and SVGIG (reference sequence). CDR3 length equals 15 residues. V was pared by 2 bases and J by 6 bases, with 19 bases between. This TCR derives from a man between 18 and 29 years old in good health and CMV-seronegative. The gene calls are TRBV30 and TRBJ1-1, with unresolved D. Input material: PBMCs. The CDR3 DNA follows: TGTGCCTGGAGTCCTGGTAACGGAGACCGCTCTGAAGCTTTCTTT. It translates to CAWSPGNGDRSEAFF. Based on the CDR3 plus reference TRBV30 and TRBJ1-1, the full variable domain is SQTIHQWPATLVQPVGSPLSLECTVEGTSNPNLYWYRQAAGRGLQLLFYSVGIGQISSEVPQNLSASRPQDRQFILSSKKLLLSDSGFYLCAWSPGNGDRSEAFFGQGTRLTVV.